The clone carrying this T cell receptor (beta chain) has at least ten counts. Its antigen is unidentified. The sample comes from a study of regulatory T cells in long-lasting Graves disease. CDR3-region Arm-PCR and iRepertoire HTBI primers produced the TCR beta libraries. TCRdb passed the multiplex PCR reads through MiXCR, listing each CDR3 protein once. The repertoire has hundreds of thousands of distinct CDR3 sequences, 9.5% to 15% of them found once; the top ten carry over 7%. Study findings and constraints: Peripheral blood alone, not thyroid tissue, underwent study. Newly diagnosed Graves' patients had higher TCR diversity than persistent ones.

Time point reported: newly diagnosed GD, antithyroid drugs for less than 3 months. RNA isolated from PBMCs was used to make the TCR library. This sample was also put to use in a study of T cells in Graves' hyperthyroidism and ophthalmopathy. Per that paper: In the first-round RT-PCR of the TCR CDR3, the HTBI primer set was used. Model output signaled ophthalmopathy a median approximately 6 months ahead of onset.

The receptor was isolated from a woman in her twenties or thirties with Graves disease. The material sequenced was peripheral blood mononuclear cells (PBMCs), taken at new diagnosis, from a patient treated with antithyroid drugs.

The CDR3 DNA reads TGCAGTGCTAGAGCAGCAGGGGCCCTAGCCAAAAACATTCAGTACTTC. It translates to CSARAAGALAKNIQYF. This chain uses TRBV20-1 with TRBJ2-4; tentatively, D is TRBD1 (6 bases). Germline CDR1 reads DFQATT; CDR2 reads SNEGSKA (reference sequence). This CDR3 is 16 amino acids long. V was clipped by 1 base and J by 0 bases, with 13 bases between them.